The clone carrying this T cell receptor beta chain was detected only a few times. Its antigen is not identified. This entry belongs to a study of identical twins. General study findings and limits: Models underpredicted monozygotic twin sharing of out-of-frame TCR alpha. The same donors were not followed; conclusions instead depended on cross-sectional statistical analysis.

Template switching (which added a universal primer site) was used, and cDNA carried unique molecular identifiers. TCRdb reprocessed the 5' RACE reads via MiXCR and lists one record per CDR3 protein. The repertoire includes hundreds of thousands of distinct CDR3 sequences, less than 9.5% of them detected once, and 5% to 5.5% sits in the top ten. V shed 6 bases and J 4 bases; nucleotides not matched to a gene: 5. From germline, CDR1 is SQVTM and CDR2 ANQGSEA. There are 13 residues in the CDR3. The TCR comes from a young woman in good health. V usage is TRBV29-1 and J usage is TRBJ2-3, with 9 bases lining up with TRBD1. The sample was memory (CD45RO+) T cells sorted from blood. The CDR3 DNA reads TGCAGCGTGGGACAGGGAGTTTCAGATACGCAGTATTTT. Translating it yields CSVGQGVSDTQYF.